This TCR beta chain was retrieved from a study of memory CD4+ T cells and cytomegalovirus serostatus (dated by TCRdb to the late 2010s). Regarding the research as a whole: The cohort comprised some 35 healthy Belgian adults, 9 CMV seropositive and roughly 24 CMV seronegative. To replicate a published TCR-based CMV serostatus classifier, the study sequenced CD4+ memory TCRbeta repertoires from a Belgian cohort whose cytomegalovirus serostatus was known.

Remarks on this clone: Which antigen it targets is not known. Per-base quality was not reported, and no clone a single base away is much larger than it.

Single viable CD3+CD4+CD8-CD45RO+ cells were sorted as memory CD4+ T cells on a FACSAria II. To determine CMV serostatus, a Roche Elecsys assay was used that detects serum IgG against CMV pp150, pp28, p38 and p52. Following thawing, total CD4+ T cells were enriched through positive selection using CD4 magnetic microbeads. Samples originated from another study that specifically interrogated the CD4+ T cell memory repertoire. Peripheral blood mononuclear cells were isolated and cryopreserved according to standard operating procedures, and serum was kept at -80 degrees C. CD3-PerCP (BW264/56), CD4-APC (RPA-T4), CD45RO-PE (UCHT1) and CD8-Pacific Orange (3B5) antibodies were used for staining, and non-viable cells were excluded with Sytox blue. Findings and caveats that apply to the study as a whole: For CMV serostatus prediction, a median bootstrapped AUC of about 0.95 was reached with the original framework, and a median bootstrapped AUC of approximately 0.89 was reached with a US-trained random forest. Only CD4+CD45RO+ memory cells were sequenced, unlike the original study, which covered naive and memory CD4+ and CD8+ populations. Results were interpreted as suggesting that the CMV-associated TCR signature is largely present in the CD4+ memory repertoire. Among the roughly 160 previously reported CMV-associated TCRbeta sequences, approximately 67 showed up in the CD4+ memory repertoires, with each one found in between one and five individuals. On the Belgian cohort, the classifier based on the original framework reached a median bootstrapped AUC of 0.95, with a 95% CI of 0.76-1.00.

From cysteine to phenylalanine, the CDR3 is 16 amino acids long. Solely the CDR3 DNA is kept, with 48 bases framed from the first base. CDR1 is given as MNHNS and CDR2 as SASEGT, both from the germline V gene. Ends trimmed: V by 3 bases, J by 5 bases; bases unmatched to a gene: 11. Genomic DNA was extracted from sorted cells with the Quick-DNA Microprep Kit. Amplification of TCRbeta DNA was done with the immunoSEQ hsTCRbeta kit, following the protocol from the manufacturer. TCRbeta libraries were sequenced on an Illumina MiSeq instrument. The authors processed their data as follows. Removing out-of-frame sequences left 2 million to 2.5 million distinct TCRbeta sequences, an average of around 62,000 per individual. Two values were used to score each individual: the count of over 150 previously reported CMV-associated TCRbeta sequences and the total count of productive distinct TCRbeta sequences. A beta-binomial model was reimplemented in Python, and random forests from scikit-learn, run with default parameters, were trained on data from the US cohort. Classifier performance on the Belgian cohort was reported as the median AUC with percentile confidence intervals calculated over 10,000 bootstrap iterations. What TCRdb holds here is the immuneACCESS table cut down to in-frame rearrangements. Part of the clones is not present; checked against another copy, under half of the missing clones reflect an unresolved V gene, and the others are unexplained. For V, J and clone size, that table is used; D and trimming come from the DNA. Counted in this sample were roughly 50,000 clones; roughly 73% of them appeared once. The ten largest account for roughly 0.8% of the sample.

The V gene is TRBV6-1 and the J gene is TRBJ2-5, and 8 bases in between align with TRBD2. This TCR derives from an adult in good health and CMV-seronegative. The sample comprised memory CD4+ T cells from blood. The DNA sequence follows: TGTGCCAGCAGTGACAGAGCTGGGACTAGTTGGGAGACCCAGTACTTC. It is translated as CASSDRAGTSWETQYF.